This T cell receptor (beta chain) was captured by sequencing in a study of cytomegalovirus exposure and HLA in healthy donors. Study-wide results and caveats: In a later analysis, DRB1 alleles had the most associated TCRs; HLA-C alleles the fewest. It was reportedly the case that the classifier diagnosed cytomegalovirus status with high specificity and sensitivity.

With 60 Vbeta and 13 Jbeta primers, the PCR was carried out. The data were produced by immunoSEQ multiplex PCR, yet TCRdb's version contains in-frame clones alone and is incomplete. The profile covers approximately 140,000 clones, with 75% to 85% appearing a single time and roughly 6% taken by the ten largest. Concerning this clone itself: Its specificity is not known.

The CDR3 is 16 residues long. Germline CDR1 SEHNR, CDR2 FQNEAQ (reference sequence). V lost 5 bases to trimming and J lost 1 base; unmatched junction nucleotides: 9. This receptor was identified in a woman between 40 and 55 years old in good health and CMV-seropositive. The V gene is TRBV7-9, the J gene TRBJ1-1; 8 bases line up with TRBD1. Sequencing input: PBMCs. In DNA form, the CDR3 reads TGTGCCAGCAGCCATCACGACAGGGGTTGGAACACTGAAGCTTTCTTT. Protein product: CASSHHDRGWNTEAFF.